This T cell receptor beta chain stems from a study of T cell repertoires in breast cancer (dated by TCRdb to the mid-2010s). The study in broad terms: The study profiled tumors, lymph nodes and peripheral blood lymphocytes from breast cancer patients, plus peripheral blood from healthy control donors. ER+/PR+ status was present in the majority of the 20 to 25 patient tumors that were analyzed for shared TCRs. Nine healthy donors, of an age range similar to that of the patients, were included as controls. Sequencing yielded on average around 500,000 sequences per sample and 9.5 to 10 reads per input cell. Given the low mutational burden of breast cancer and the rarity of common mutations in breast cancer, it was reasoned that TCRs shared between breast cancer patients would target shared antigens. After being minced and digested with Liberase and DNase, tumors and tumor-involved lymph nodes were passed through 70-um and 40-um filters. Blood samples were separated by Ficoll, whereas tumor-free lymph nodes were processed without any enzymatic digestion. The paper's findings and limits, for the study overall: TRBV7 predominated among shared TCRs, which may reflect tumor recognition or a mispriming bias from eight TRBV7 primers. Emulsion RT-PCR was considered qualitative rather than quantitative, since transcript abundance and primer differences skewed clone recovery. Tumor-involved sentinel lymph nodes shared about fourfold more TCRs with matched tumor repertoires than tumor-free nodes (about 7.7% versus 2%). Genuine antitumor clones may have been missed because singleton TCRs were discarded and only part of each tumor was sampled. Around 18 TCR pairs were shared across seven or more patient tumors and were rarely found in control blood, which suggests possible tumor specificity. Shared TCRs were encoded by various nucleotide sequences, which suggests selection and expansion based on antigen.

The CDR3 has 20 amino acids, counting the end cysteine and phenylalanine. CDR3 DNA only is kept here, 60 bases in frame from base 1. The junction shows trimming of 3 bases on V and 4 bases on J, and the gene matches do not reach 18 bases of it. Looking up the germline V gene yields CDR1 LGHNA and CDR2 YNFKEQ. To analyze paired alpha-beta TCRs of CD8+ T cells, the study used an expanded emulsion RT-PCR method with primers covering all TCR V genes. Before emulsion RT-PCR, CD8+ T cells were isolated with a CD8 positive selection kit and incubated overnight in approximately 10 IU/mL IL-2. Worth noting for this clonotype: Its antigen specificity is not known. Base quality data are lacking; no much larger clone is found one base away.

Library preparation used emulsion pairing. Unpaired genes were suppressed by a second nested PCR containing blocking oligos, after which a third nested PCR added Illumina adaptors and barcodes. Each emulsion RT-PCR master mix contained roughly 5,000-250,000 T cells, with C-region, Stepout and V-region primers. The Micellula Emulsion and Purification Kit was used to generate emulsions, and Qiagen OneStep RT-PCR reagents were used for RT-PCR. The pooled libraries were sequenced on an Illumina MiSeq using paired-end 2 x 250 reads. Regarding the original processing steps: In Galaxy, read pairs were joined and then clipped at the engineered overlap into separate alpha and beta files, and any unclipped reads were discarded. To assign alpha-beta pairs, the researchers used CompleteTCR, a MiTCR-based pipeline that relies on an R script to link chains sharing read cluster identifiers. TCR sequences that were observed only once, representing about 1-3.1%, were removed as potential sequencing errors. Clones were called with MiXCR by TCRdb after fastp trimmed the public reads at Q25, and only in-frame beta chains were retained. Every CDR3 protein is listed once, alongside the most common genes and DNA of its rows. In this record, the V and J calls reflect TCRdb's handling and not the investigators' own analysis. The sample table lists roughly 40,000 distinct CDR3 sequences, over 40% of them with a count of one. Together, the top ten hold around 59% of the sample.

The receptor comes from a pool of human donors with breast cancer or a healthy control (not recorded which). The material sequenced was CD8+ T cells. The sequence joins TRBV4-2 to TRBJ2-7, with 13 middle bases fitting TRBD2. Here is the DNA: TGTGCCAGCAGCCACCCCCCCGGACTAGCGGGAGTGAGTGATACTTACGAGCAGTACTTC. The translation is CASSHPPGLAGVSDTYEQYF.